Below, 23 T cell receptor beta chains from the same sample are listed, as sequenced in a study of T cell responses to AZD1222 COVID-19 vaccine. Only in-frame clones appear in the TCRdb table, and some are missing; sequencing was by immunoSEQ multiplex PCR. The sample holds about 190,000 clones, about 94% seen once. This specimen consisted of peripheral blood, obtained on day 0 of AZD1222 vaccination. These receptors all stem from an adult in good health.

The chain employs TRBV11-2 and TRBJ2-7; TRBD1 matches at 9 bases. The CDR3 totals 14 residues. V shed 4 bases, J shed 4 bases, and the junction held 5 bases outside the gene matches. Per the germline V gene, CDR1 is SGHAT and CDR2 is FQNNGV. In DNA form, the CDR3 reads TGTGCCAGCAGCTACCGGGACAGGGAGTACGAGCAGTACTTC. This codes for CASSYRDREYEQYF.

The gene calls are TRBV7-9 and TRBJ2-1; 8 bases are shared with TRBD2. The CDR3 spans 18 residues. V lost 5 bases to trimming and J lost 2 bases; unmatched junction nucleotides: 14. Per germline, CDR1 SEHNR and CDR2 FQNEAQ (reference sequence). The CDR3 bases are TGTGCCAGCAGCCCCCCAAACGGGGTAGCGGGAACCTACAATGAGCAGTTCTTC. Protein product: CASSPPNGVAGTYNEQFF.

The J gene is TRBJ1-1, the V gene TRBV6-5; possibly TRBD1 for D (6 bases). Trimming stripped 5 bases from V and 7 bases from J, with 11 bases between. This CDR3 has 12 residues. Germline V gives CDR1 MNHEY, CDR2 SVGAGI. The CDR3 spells CASSPSQGEAFF. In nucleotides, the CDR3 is TGTGCCAGCAGTCCATCACAGGGTGAAGCTTTCTTT.

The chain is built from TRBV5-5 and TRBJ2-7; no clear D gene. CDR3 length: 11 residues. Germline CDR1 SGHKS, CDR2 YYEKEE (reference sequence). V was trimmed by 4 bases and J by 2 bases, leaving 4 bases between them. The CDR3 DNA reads TGTGCCAGCAGCCTAACCTACGAGCAGTACTTC. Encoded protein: CASSLTYEQYF.

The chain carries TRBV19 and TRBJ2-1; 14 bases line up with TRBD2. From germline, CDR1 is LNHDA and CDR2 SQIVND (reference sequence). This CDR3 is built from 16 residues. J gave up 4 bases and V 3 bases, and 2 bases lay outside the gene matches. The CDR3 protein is CASSIRLAGGYNEQFF. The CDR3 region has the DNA TGTGCCAGTAGTATCCGACTAGCGGGAGGGTACAATGAGCAGTTCTTC.

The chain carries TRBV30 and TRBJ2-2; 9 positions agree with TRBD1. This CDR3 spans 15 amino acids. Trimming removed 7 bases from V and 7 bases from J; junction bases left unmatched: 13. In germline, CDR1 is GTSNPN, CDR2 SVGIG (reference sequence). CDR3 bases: TGTGCCTCAGGAGCGACAGGGGGGAGAAACGGGGAGCTGTTTTTT. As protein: CASGATGGRNGELFF.

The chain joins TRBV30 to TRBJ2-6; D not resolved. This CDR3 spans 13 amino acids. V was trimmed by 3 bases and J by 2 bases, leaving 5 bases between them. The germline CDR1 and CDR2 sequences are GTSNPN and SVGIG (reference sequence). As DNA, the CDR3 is TGTGCCTGGAGGGGTGCTGGGGCCAACGTCCTGACTTTC. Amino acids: CAWRGAGANVLTF.

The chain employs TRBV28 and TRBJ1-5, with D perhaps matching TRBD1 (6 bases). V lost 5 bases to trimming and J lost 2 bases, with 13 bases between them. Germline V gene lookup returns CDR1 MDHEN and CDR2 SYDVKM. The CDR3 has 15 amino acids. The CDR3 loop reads CASSPGDVGNQPQHF. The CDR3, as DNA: TGTGCCAGCAGTCCAGGGGATGTGGGCAATCAGCCCCAGCATTTT.

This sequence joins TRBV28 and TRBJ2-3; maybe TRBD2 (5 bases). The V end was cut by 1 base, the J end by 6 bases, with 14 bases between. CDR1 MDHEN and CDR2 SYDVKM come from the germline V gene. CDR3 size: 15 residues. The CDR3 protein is CASSLLGSPGDTQYF. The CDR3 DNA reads TGTGCCAGCAGTTTATTAGGGAGCCCTGGGGATACGCAGTATTTT. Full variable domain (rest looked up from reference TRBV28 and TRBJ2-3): DVKVTQSSRYLVKRTGEKVFLECVQDMDHENMFWYRQDPGLGLRLIYFSYDVKMKEKGDIPEGYSVSREKKERFSLILESASTNQTSMYLCASSLLGSPGDTQYFGPGTRLTVL.

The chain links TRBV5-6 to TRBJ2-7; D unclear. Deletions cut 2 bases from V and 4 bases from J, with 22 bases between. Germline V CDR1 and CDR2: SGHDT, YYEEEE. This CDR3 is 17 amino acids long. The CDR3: CASSFRGVHLGLYEQYF. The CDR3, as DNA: TGTGCCAGCAGCTTCCGTGGAGTTCATCTGGGGTTATACGAGCAGTACTTC.

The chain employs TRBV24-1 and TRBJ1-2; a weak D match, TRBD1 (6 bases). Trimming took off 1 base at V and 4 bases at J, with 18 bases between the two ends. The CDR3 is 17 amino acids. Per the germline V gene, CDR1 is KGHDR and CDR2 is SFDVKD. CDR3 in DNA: TGTGCCACCAGTGATTTTCGCCGTGAGACAGGATCCTATGGCTACACCTTC. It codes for CATSDFRRETGSYGYTF.

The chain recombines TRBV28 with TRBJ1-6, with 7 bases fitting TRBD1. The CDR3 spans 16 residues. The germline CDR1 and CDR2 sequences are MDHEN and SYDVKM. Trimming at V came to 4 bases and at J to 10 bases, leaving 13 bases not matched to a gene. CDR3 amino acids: CASSSPTGTVDSPLHF. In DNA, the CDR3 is TGTGCCAGCAGTTCTCCCACCGGGACAGTGGACTCACCCCTCCACTTT.

CDR3 sequence reads: CASSTEWHSYEQYF. In DNA form, the CDR3 reads TGTGCCAGCAGCACTGAGTGGCACTCCTACGAGCAGTACTTC. V gene TRBV27 combines with J gene TRBJ2-7; D ambiguous. Trimming took 6 bases from V and 0 from J, leaving 12 bases between them. CDR3 length: 14 residues. Per germline, CDR1 MNHEY and CDR2 SMNVEV (reference sequence).

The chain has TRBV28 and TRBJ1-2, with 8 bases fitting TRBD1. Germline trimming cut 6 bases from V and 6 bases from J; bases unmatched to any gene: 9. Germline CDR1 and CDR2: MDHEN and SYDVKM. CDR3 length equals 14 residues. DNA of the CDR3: TGTGCCAGCAGGCCATTTACAGGGGGGAATGGCTACACCTTC. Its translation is CASRPFTGGNGYTF.

The CDR3: CASGVPGLGIHEQFF. DNA for the CDR3: TGTGCCAGCGGAGTACCGGGACTAGGAATTCATGAGCAGTTCTTC. This chain joins TRBV2 and TRBJ2-1; 8 nucleotides line up with TRBD2. The ends lost 8 bases at V and 8 bases at J; junction bases unmatched: 14. In germline, CDR1 is SNHLY, CDR2 FYNNEI. This CDR3 has 15 amino acids.

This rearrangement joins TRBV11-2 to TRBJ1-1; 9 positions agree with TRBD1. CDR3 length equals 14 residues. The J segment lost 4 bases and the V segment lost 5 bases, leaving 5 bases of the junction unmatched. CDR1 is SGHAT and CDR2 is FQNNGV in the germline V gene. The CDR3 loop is CASSLGQGSTEAFF. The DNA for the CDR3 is TGTGCCAGCAGCCTTGGACAGGGGAGCACTGAAGCTTTCTTT.

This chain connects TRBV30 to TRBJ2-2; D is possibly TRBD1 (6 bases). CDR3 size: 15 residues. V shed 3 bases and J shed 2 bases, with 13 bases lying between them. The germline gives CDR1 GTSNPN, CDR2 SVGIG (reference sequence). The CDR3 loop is CAWSPTGLNTGELFF. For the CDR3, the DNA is TGTGCCTGGAGCCCCACAGGGCTTAACACCGGGGAGCTGTTTTTT. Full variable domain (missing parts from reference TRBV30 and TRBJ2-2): SQTIHQWPATLVQPVGSPLSLECTVEGTSNPNLYWYRQAAGRGLQLLFYSVGIGQISSEVPQNLSASRPQDRQFILSSKKLLLSDSGFYLCAWSPTGLNTGELFFGEGSRLTVL.

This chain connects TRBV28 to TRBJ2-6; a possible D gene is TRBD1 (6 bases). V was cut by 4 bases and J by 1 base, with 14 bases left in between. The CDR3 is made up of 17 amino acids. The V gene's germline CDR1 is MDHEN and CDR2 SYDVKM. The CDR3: CASSSPLGGSGANVLTF. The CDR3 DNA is TGTGCCAGCAGTTCCCCTCTAGGGGGATCTGGGGCCAACGTCCTGACTTTC.

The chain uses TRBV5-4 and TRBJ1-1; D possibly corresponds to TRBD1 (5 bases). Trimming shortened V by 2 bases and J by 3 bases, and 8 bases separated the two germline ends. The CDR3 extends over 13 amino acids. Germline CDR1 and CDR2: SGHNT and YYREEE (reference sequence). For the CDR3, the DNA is TGTGCCAGCAGCTTAGGGGTATACACTGAAGCTTTCTTT. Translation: CASSLGVYTEAFF.

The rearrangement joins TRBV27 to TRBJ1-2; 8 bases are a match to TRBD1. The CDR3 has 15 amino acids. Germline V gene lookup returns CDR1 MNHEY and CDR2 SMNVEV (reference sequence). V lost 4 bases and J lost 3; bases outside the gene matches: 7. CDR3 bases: TGTGCCAGCAGTTCGTGGACAGGGACCTACTATGGCTACACCTTC. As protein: CASSSWTGTYYGYTF.

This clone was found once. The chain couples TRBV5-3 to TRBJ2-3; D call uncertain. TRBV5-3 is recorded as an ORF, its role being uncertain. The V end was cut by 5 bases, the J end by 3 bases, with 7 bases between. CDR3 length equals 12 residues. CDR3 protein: CARRRPTDTQYF. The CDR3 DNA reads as TGTGCCAGAAGACGACCGACAGATACGCAGTATTTT.

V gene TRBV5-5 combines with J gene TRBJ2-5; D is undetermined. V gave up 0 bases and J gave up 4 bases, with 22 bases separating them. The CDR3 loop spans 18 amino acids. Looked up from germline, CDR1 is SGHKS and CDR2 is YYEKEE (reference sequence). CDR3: CASSLVAPSPFVGETQYF. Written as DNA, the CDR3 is TGTGCCAGCAGCTTGGTTGCACCTTCCCCCTTCGTAGGAGAGACCCAGTACTTC.

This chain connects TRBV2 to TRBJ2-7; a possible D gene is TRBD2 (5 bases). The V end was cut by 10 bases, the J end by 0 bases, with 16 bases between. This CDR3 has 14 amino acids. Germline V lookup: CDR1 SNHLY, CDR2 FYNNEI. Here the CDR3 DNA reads TGTGCCACCAGGATGGGCGGGTACTCCTACGAGCAGTACTTC. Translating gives CATRMGGYSYEQYF. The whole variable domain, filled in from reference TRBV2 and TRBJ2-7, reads EPEVTQTPSHQVTQMGQEVILRCVPISNHLYFYWYRQILGQKVEFLVSFYNNEISEKSEIFDDQFSVERPDGSNFTLKIRSTKLEDSAMYFCATRMGGYSYEQYFGPGTRLTVT.